These 24 T cell receptor beta chains originate from one sample sequenced in a study of beta chain features in type 1 diabetes. General study results and limits: There was a moderate but significant shortening of TCRB CDR3s in all four CD4+ subsets of Type 1 diabetes patients.

These receptors lack a known antigen. Expressed TCRB transcripts were sequenced, since all the RNA that had been isolated was reverse transcribed. Here immunoSEQ multiplex PCR was the method, and the copy in TCRdb shows in-frame clones only, minus some. This table holds 300,000 to 400,000 clones, about 13% found once. The sequencing input was naive CD4+ T cells from blood. The receptors were gathered from a woman aged 18 to 35 with type 1 diabetes.

This sequence joins TRBV30 and TRBJ2-5, with D possibly being TRBD2 (6 bases). Germline V lookup: CDR1 GTSNPN, CDR2 SVGIG (reference sequence). This CDR3 has 12 residues. The V end lost 3 bases, the J end lost 5 bases, and 10 bases lay between the germline ends. The CDR3 coding sequence is TGTGCCTGGAGCGGAGGGTCGGAGACCCAGTACTTC. Amino acids: CAWSGGSETQYF.

This clone has a handful of counts. The chain joins TRBV7-8 to TRBJ2-1, with TRBD2 identical over 10 bases. Germline V gene data show CDR1 as SGHVS and CDR2 as FQNEAQ. This CDR3 contains 16 residues. J gave up 4 bases and V 1 base, and 4 bases lay outside the gene matches. The CDR3 nucleotides read TGTGCCAGCAGCTTAGGGCTTAGCGGGGGGTACAATGAGCAGTTCTTC. Protein sequence: CASSLGLSGGYNEQFF.

This chain connects TRBV21-1 to TRBJ2-1; the tabulated D call, TRBD2, remains unverified against the DNA. TRBV21-1 is a pseudogene segment. The CDR3 totals 15 residues. CDR3 amino acids: CASSCSGSSYNEQFF. Written as DNA, the CDR3 is TGTGCCAGCAGCTGCAGCGGGAGCTCCTACAATGAGCAGTTCTTC.

The rearrangement links TRBV2 to TRBJ2-3, with 7 bases aligning to TRBD2. The germline V gene encodes CDR1 SNHLY and CDR2 FYNNEI. The CDR3 loop spans 15 amino acids. V trimming: 5 bases; J trimming: 4 bases; junction bases outside the gene matches: 9. In DNA form, the CDR3 reads TGTGCCAGCAGTTACCGGGCGGGAGATGCAGATACGCAGTATTTT. Translated, it gives CASSYRAGDADTQYF.

This clone was seen a handful of times. The V gene is TRBV5-4, the J gene TRBJ1-1; 7 nucleotides line up with TRBD1. The V gene end was trimmed by 0 bases and the J gene end by 1 base; junction bases not matched to a gene: 3. Germline V gene sequence: CDR1 SGHNT, CDR2 YYREEE (reference sequence). There are 15 residues in the CDR3. The CDR3 is CASSLARTGNTEAFF. The DNA for the CDR3 is TGTGCCAGCAGCTTGGCGCGGACAGGGAACACTGAAGCTTTCTTT.

This clone has only a few counts. The V gene is TRBV28, the J gene TRBJ2-1; 7 bases map to TRBD2. The trim removed 6 bases at V and 10 bases at J, leaving 15 bases unmatched. The CDR3 is made up of 15 amino acids. Germline CDR1 reads MDHEN; CDR2 reads SYDVKM. CDR3 DNA: TGTGCCAGCAGCCCCGGGACTATCAGCAACCGGGAGCAGTTCTTC. Encoded protein: CASSPGTISNREQFF.

This chain links TRBV10-3 with TRBJ2-1; the D gene is possibly TRBD2 (6 bases). CDR1 is ENHRY, CDR2 SYGVKD, per germline. The CDR3 totals 13 residues. Trimming cost V 6 bases and J 7 bases, with 13 bases left between them. As DNA, the CDR3 is TGTGCCATCAGGGAGGGGCTAGCGAATGAGCAGTTCTTC. It translates to CAIREGLANEQFF.

The chain carries TRBV11-2 and TRBJ2-7, with D possibly being TRBD2 (5 bases). V lost 5 bases and J 4 bases, leaving 15 bases between the germline ends. The CDR3 contains 14 residues. Germline-derived CDR1 and CDR2 are SGHAT and FQNNGV. This chain's CDR3 is CASSPTRTPYEQYF. CDR3 coding DNA: TGTGCCAGCAGCCCTACCCGGACTCCGTACGAGCAGTACTTC.

This rearrangement joins TRBV15 to TRBJ2-1; D is uncertain. The germline CDR1 and CDR2 sequences are LNHNV and YYDKDF (reference sequence). V was clipped by 3 bases and J by 3 bases, with 15 bases between them. CDR3 length equals 16 residues. Written as DNA, the CDR3 is TGTGCCACCAGCAGGAGGCAAGGCGGAAACTACAATGAGCAGTTCTTC. Protein sequence: CATSRRQGGNYNEQFF.

This clone was counted a few times. The chain carries TRBV5-1 and TRBJ2-5; 13 nucleotides match TRBD2. The CDR3 extends over 16 amino acids. Germline CDR1 reads SGHRS; CDR2 reads YFSETQ. J was trimmed by 4 bases and V by 0 bases; bases with no gene match: 3. The CDR3 DNA sequence: TGCGCCAGCAGCTTGGGGACTAGCGGGAGAGGAGAGACCCAGTACTTC. Residues: CASSLGTSGRGETQYF.

The gene calls are TRBV5-1 and TRBJ2-3, with no clear D. Germline V gene data show CDR1 as SGHRS and CDR2 as YFSETQ. This CDR3 has 16 amino acids. V dropped 2 bases and J dropped 0 bases, with 13 bases sitting between them. The CDR3 is CASSFGSSSSTDTQYF. CDR3 nucleotides: TGCGCCAGCAGCTTCGGGTCAAGCTCTAGCACAGATACGCAGTATTTT.

The chain has TRBV29-1 and TRBJ1-1, with 8 bases fitting TRBD1. Germline-derived CDR1 and CDR2 are SQVTM and ANQGSEA. The junction had 5 bases not matched to a gene; V was cut back by 5 bases and J by 6 bases. This CDR3 is 12 amino acids long. The CDR3 sequence is CSVHDRGAEAFF. As DNA, the CDR3 is TGCAGCGTTCACGACAGGGGAGCTGAAGCTTTCTTT.

Only a few counts were recorded for this clone. This sequence joins TRBV5-6 and TRBJ1-2; D may be TRBD1 (5 bases). V was pared by 4 bases and J by 12 bases, with 19 bases between. Germline assignment: CDR1 SGHDT and CDR2 YYEEEE. The CDR3 spans 13 residues. The CDR3 reads CASSLNRDYQDTF. Here the CDR3 DNA reads TGTGCCAGCAGCCTAAACCGGGACTATCAGGACACCTTC.

The genes are TRBV7-2 and TRBJ2-3; D is undetermined. Germline V CDR1 and CDR2: SGHTA, FQGNSA. Trimming removed 5 bases from V and 2 bases from J, with 8 bases in between. This CDR3 spans 13 amino acids. CDR3 sequence reads: CASSLATTDTQYF. CDR3 nucleotides: TGTGCCAGCAGCCTTGCTACCACAGATACGCAGTATTTT.

The J gene is TRBJ2-1, the V gene TRBV18; D is perhaps TRBD2 (5 bases). The V gene's germline CDR1 is KGHSH and CDR2 LQKENI. V was shortened by 4 bases and J by 8 bases, with 15 bases between the two germline ends. CDR3 size: 14 residues. CDR3 nucleotide sequence: TGTGCCAGCTCACGCGATTTACGGGAAGATGAGCAGTTCTTC. Protein sequence: CASSRDLREDEQFF.

This clone was recorded a few times. The V call is TRBV2, the J call TRBJ1-5; possible D gene TRBD1, 6 bases. Trimming took off 4 bases at V and 3 bases at J, with 10 bases between the two ends. The length of the CDR3 is 14 residues. The germline gives CDR1 SNHLY, CDR2 FYNNEI. As DNA, the CDR3 is TGTGCCAGCAGTGGGAGACAGGTCAATCAGCCCCAGCATTTT. Translated: CASSGRQVNQPQHF.

This chain connects TRBV7-3 to TRBJ2-3; weak D call: TRBD1 (5 bases). The V gene's germline CDR1 is SGHTA and CDR2 FQGTGA. This CDR3 has 15 residues. The V gene lost 2 bases and the J gene lost 2 bases, with 11 bases spanning the gap. As DNA, the CDR3 is TGTGCCAGCAGCTTACAGGGTGCGCACACAGATACGCAGTATTTT. It translates to CASSLQGAHTDTQYF.

This chain connects TRBV2 to TRBJ2-1; TRBD2 might be the D (6 bases). The CDR3 covers 13 residues. Deletions cut 4 bases from V and 6 bases from J, with 10 bases between. CDR1 SNHLY and CDR2 FYNNEI come from the germline V gene. This chain's CDR3 is CASSAAGRNEQFF. DNA of the CDR3: TGTGCCAGCAGTGCAGCGGGCCGCAATGAGCAGTTCTTC.

This chain's CDR3 is CASLTGPNTEAFF. DNA for the CDR3: TGTGCCAGCCTGACAGGGCCAAACACTGAAGCTTTCTTT. The chain employs TRBV18 and TRBJ1-1, with TRBD1 matching over 7 bases. The CDR3 is 13 residues long. From germline, CDR1 is KGHSH and CDR2 LQKENI. The V segment lost 8 bases and the J segment 2 bases; nucleotides outside the gene matches: 5.

The gene calls are TRBV7-3 and TRBJ1-3; D may be TRBD1 (6 bases). The length of the CDR3 is 15 residues. The V end was cut by 5 bases, the J end by 2 bases, with 13 bases between. Germline-derived CDR1 and CDR2 are SGHTA and FQGTGA. The CDR3 loop reads CASSPGGAAGNTIYF. CDR3 bases: TGTGCCAGCAGCCCTGGGGGGGCAGCTGGAAACACCATATATTTT.

J is TRBJ1-5 and V is TRBV19; D might be TRBD1 (6 bases). V dropped 3 bases and J dropped 3 bases, with 18 bases sitting between them. This CDR3 spans 17 amino acids. The V gene's germline CDR1 is LNHDA and CDR2 SQIVND (reference sequence). Written as DNA, the CDR3 is TGTGCCAGTAGTATCGGTTGGGGCAGGGGAAACAATCAGCCCCAGCATTTT. Its protein product is CASSIGWGRGNNQPQHF.

The table lists this clone with a few counts. This chain joins TRBV7-2 and TRBJ1-5; D is possibly TRBD1 (5 bases). Trimming took off 1 base at V and 1 base at J, with 11 bases between the two ends. The germline CDR1 and CDR2 sequences are SGHTA and FQGNSA. The CDR3 consists of 16 residues. This CDR3 reads CASSLVGGGSNQPQHF. CDR3 nucleotides: TGTGCCAGCAGCTTAGTGGGGGGAGGGAGCAATCAGCCCCAGCATTTT.

The V call is TRBV5-4, the J call TRBJ2-3; perhaps TRBD1 as D (6 bases). V shed 2 bases and J shed 4 bases, with 11 bases lying between them. The CDR3 contains 14 residues. CDR1 and CDR2 (germline): SGHNT, YYREEE (reference sequence). The CDR3 DNA reads as TGTGCCAGCAGCTTACCGGGACAAGCAGATACGCAGTATTTT. This encodes CASSLPGQADTQYF.

V gene TRBV30 combines with J gene TRBJ2-3, with TRBD2 as a possible D gene (5 bases). The CDR3 covers 16 residues. Trimming stripped 1 base from V and 1 base from J, with 15 bases between. Per the germline V gene, CDR1 is GTSNPN and CDR2 is SVGIG (reference sequence). The CDR3 DNA follows: TGTGCCTGGAGTGGCGGGCAGCTTAAGGGCACAGATACGCAGTATTTT. It is translated as CAWSGGQLKGTDTQYF.